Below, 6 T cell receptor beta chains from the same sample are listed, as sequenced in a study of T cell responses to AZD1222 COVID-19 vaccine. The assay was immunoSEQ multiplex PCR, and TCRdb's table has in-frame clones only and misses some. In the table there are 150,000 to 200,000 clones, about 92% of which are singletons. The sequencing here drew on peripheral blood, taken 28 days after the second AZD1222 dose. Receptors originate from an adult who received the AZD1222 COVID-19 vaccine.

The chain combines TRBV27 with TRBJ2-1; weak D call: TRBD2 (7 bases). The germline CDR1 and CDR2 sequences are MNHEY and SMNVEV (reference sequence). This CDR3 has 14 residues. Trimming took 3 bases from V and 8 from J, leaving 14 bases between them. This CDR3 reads CASSFDGGADEQFF. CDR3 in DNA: TGTGCCAGCAGTTTTGATGGGGGGGCGGATGAGCAGTTCTTC.

The CDR3 DNA reads as TGCGCCAGCAGCGCGGGACCGAGCTCCTACGAGCAGTACTTC. Translating gives CASSAGPSSYEQYF. The chain is built from TRBV5-1 and TRBJ2-7, with D possibly matching TRBD2 (6 bases). Germline CDR1 reads SGHRS; CDR2 reads YFSETQ. The CDR3 sequence is 14 residues long. Trimming stripped 4 bases from V and 0 bases from J, with 11 bases between.

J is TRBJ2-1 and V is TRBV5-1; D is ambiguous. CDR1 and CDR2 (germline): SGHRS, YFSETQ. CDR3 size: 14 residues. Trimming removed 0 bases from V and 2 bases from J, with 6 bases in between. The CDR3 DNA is TGCGCCAGCAGCTTGGCGGCAGCCTACAATGAGCAGTTCTTC. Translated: CASSLAAAYNEQFF.

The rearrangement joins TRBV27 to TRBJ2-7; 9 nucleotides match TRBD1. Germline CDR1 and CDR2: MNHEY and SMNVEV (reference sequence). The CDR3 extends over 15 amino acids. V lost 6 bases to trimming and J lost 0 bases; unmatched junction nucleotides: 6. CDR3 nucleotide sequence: TGTGCCAGCAGCGGACAGGGGAAGAGCTCCTACGAGCAGTACTTC. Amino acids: CASSGQGKSSYEQYF.

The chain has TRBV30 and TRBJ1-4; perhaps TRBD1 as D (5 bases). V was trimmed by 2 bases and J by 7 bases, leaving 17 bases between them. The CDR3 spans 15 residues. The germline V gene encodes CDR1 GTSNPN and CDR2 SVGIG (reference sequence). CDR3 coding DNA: TGTGCCTGGAGTCCGTCAGGGAACCCGGGTGAAAAACTGTTTTTT. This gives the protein CAWSPSGNPGEKLFF. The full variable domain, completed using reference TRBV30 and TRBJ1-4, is SQTIHQWPATLVQPVGSPLSLECTVEGTSNPNLYWYRQAAGRGLQLLFYSVGIGQISSEVPQNLSASRPQDRQFILSSKKLLLSDSGFYLCAWSPSGNPGEKLFFGSGTQLSVL.

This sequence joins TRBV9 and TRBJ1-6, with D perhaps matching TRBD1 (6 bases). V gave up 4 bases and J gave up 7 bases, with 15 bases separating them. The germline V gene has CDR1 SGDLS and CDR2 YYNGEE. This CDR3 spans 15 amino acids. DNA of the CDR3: TGTGCCAGCAGCCTATCCCAGGGGCCCAATTCACCCCTCCACTTT. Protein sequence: CASSLSQGPNSPLHF. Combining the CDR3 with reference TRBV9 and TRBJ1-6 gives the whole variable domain DSGVTQTPKHLITATGQRVTLRCSPRSGDLSVYWYQQSLDQGLQFLIQYYNGEERAKGNILERFSAQQFPDLHSELNLSSLELGDSALYFCASSLSQGPNSPLHFGNGTRLTVT.